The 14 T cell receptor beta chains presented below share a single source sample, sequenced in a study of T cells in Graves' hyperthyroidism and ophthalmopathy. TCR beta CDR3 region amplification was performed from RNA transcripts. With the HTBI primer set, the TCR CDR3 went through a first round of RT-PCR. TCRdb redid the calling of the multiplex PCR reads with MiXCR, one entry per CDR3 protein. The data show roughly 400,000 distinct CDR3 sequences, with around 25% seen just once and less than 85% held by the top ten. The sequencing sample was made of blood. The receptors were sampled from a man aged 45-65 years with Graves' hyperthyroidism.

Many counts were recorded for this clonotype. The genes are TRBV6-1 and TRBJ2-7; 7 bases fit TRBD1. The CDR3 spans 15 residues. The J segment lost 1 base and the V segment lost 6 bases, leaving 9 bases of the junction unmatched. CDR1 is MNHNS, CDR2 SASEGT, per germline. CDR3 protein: CASRTNRGSSYEQYF. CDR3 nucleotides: TGTGCCAGCAGAACCAACAGGGGTTCGTCCTACGAGCAGTACTTC.

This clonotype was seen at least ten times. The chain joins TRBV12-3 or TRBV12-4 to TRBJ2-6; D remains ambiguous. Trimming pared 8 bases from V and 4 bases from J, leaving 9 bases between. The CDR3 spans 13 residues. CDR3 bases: TGTGCCAGCGGTTGGTCGGGGGCCAACGTCCTGACTTTC. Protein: CASGWSGANVLTF.

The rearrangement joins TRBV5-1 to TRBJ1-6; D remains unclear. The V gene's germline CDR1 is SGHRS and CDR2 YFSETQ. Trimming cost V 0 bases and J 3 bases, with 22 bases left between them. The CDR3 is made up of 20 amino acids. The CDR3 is CASSLDAGLSGWNYNSPLHF. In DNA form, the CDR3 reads TGCGCCAGCAGCTTGGATGCTGGTTTATCTGGATGGAACTATAATTCACCCCTCCACTTT.

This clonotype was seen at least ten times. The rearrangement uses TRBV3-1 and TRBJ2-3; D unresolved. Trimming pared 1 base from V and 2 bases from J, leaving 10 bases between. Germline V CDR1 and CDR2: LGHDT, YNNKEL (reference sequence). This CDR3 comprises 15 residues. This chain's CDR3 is CASSQVSPTTDTQYF. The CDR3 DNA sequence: TGTGCCAGCAGCCAAGTAAGCCCCACCACAGATACGCAGTATTTT.

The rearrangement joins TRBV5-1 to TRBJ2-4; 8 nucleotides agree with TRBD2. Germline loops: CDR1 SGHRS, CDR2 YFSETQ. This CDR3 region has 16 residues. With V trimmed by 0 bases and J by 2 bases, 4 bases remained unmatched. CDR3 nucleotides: TGCGCCAGCAGCTTGGCCGGGGGGGGACCCAAAAACATTCAGTACTTC. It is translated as CASSLAGGGPKNIQYF.

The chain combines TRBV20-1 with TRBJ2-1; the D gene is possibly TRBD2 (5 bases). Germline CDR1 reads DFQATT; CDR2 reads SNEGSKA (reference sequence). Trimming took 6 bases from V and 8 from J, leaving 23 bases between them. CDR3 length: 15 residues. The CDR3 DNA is TGCAGTGCCCCGAAGCCGAGCGGTGGGTGGGATGAGCAGTTCTTC. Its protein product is CSAPKPSGGWDEQFF.

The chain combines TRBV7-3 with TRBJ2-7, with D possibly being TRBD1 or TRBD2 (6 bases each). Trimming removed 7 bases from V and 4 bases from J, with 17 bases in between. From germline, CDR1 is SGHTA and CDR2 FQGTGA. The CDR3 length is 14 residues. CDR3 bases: TGTGCCAGCATGACTAGGGGGGCGAATTACGAGCAGTACTTC. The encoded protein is CASMTRGANYEQYF.

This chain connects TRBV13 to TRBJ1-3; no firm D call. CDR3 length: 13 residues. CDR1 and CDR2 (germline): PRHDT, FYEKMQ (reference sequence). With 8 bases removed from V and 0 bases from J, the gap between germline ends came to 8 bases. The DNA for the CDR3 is TGTGCCAGCGGCAGTCTCTCTGGAAACACCATATATTTT. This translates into CASGSLSGNTIYF.

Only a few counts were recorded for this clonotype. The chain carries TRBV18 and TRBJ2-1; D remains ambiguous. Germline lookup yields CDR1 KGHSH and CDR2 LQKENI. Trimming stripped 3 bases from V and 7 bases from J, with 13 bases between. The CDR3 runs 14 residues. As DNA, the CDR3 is TGTGCCAGCTCACCGGGGATACCCAGAAATGAGCAGTTCTTC. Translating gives CASSPGIPRNEQFF. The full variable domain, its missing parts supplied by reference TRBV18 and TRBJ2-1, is NAGVMQNPRHLVRRRGQEARLRCSPMKGHSHVYWYRQLPEEGLKFMVYLQKENIIDESGMPKERFSAEFPKEGPSILRIQQVVRGDSAAYFCASSPGIPRNEQFFGPGTRLTVL.

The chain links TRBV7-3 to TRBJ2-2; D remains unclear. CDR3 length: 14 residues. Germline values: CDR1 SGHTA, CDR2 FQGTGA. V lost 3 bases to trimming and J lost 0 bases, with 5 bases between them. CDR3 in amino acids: CASSFRANTGELFF. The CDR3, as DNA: TGTGCCAGCAGCTTCCGAGCGAACACCGGGGAGCTGTTTTTT. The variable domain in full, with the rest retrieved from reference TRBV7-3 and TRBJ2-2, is GAGVSQTPSNKVTEKGKYVELRCDPISGHTALYWYRQSLGQGPEFLIYFQGTGAADDSGLPNDRFFAVRPEGSVSTLKIQRTERGDSAVYLCASSFRANTGELFFGEGSRLTVL.

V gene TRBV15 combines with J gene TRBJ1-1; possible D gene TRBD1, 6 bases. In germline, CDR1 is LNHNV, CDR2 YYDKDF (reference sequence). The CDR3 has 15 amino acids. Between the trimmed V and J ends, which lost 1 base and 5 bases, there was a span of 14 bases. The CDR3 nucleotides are TGTGCCACCAGCAGAGGGGGGCAAGGGGAAACTGAAGCTTTCTTT. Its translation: CATSRGGQGETEAFF.

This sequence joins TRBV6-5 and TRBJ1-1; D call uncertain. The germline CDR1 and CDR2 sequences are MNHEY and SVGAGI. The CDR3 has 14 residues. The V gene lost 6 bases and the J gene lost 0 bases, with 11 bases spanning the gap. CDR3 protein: CASRLLGMNTEAFF. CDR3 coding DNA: TGTGCCAGCAGATTACTCGGGATGAACACTGAAGCTTTCTTT.

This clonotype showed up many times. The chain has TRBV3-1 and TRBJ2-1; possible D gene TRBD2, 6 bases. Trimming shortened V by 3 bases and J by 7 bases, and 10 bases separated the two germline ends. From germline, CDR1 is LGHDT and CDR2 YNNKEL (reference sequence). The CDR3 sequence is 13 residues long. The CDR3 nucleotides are TGTGCCAGCAGCCATCTGGAGGGAAATGAGCAGTTCTTC. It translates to CASSHLEGNEQFF.

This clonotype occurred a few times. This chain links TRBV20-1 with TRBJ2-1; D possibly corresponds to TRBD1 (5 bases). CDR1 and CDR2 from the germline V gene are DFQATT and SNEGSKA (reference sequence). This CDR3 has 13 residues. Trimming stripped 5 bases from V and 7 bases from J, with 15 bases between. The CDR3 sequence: CSALPGARNEQFF. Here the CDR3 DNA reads TGCAGTGCTCTCCCTGGGGCCCGGAATGAGCAGTTCTTC.